The source of this TCR beta chain is a study of blood T cell repertoires in COVID-19. Whole-study context: The United States, Italy and Spain were the sources of the acute and convalescent COVID-19 samples. Sources were T cells, B-cell-depleted T cells, or PBMCs; the material itself was cDNA or gDNA.

Seattle's enrolled individuals joined amid active infection and were then monitored longitudinally. The repertoire was sequenced with immunoSEQ multiplex PCR; TCRdb's copy has only in-frame clones and lacks some. The sample has about 160,000 clones, about 80% seen once; the top ten hold approximately 7%. There are 14 residues in the CDR3. CDR1 SGDLS and CDR2 YYNGEE come from the germline V gene. Trimming left V 3 bases short and J 3 bases short, with 12 bases between. Sequencing was carried out using peripheral blood. This receptor was taken from a woman aged 35 to 49 with COVID-19, enrolled during active disease. The chain links TRBV9 to TRBJ1-1; D is possibly TRBD1 (5 bases). CDR3 DNA: TGTGCCAGCAGCGCAGGGCATATGCACACTGAAGCTTTCTTT. As protein: CASSAGHMHTEAFF.